The clone carrying this T cell receptor beta chain was observed once. Its specificity is not known. This specimen comes from a study of blood T cells in healthy people across ages. The germline V gene has CDR1 MDHEN and CDR2 SYDVKM. The CDR3 spans 14 residues. The V and J ends lost 1 base and 8 bases, in that order; junction bases with no gene match: 4. Regarding the study as a whole: Estimates based on one million T cells were treated as lower bounds.

A second PCR, run for 7 to 11 cycles, used a sample-barcoded 5' primer plus a J-beta primer mix. MiXCR, run by TCRdb on the 5' RACE reads, gives a single entry per CDR3 protein. This sample carries approximately 800,000 distinct CDR3 sequences, 40% to 65% of them seen once, and the ten largest clones take approximately 41%. This TCR was sampled from a man older than 75 in good health. The genes are TRBV28 and TRBJ2-1; 8 bases match TRBD2. The sequenced sample consisted of blood. The CDR3 is CASSLSMREDEQFF. The CDR3 DNA follows: TGTGCCAGCAGTTTATCGATGCGGGAGGATGAGCAGTTCTTC.